The rows below give T cell receptor beta chains drawn from one sample of a study of blood T cell repertoires in COVID-19. Measured with immunoSEQ multiplex PCR; TCRdb has only the in-frame clones, and not every one. The sample includes approximately 110,000 clones, approximately 85% of them seen just once. The sequenced sample was peripheral blood. These receptors all stem from a woman between 55 and 75 years old with COVID-19, enrolled during active disease. CDR3s include the opening cysteine and the closing phenylalanine or tryptophan. A D gene is named only where the DNA matches it firmly. Only part of the rows carry a size: once, few, many, or a class if the clone is expanded.

d_call: .; v_call: TRBV29-1; clone_size: .; j_call: TRBJ2-2; cdr3_nt: TGCAGCGTTGGGGGGCGTTTCACCGGGGAGCTGTTTTTT; cdr3_aa: CSVGGRFTGELFF
d_call: .; v_call: TRBV19; clone_size: .; j_call: TRBJ2-5; cdr3_nt: TGTGCCAGCGGGGGGCTAGCAGGCGAGACCCAGTACTTC; cdr3_aa: CASGGLAGETQYF
d_call: TRBD1; v_call: TRBV19; clone_size: once; j_call: TRBJ2-1; cdr3_nt: TGTGCCAGTAGTTTCGAAGTAACCCCGGGACAGTCATACAATGAGCAGTTCTTC; cdr3_aa: CASSFEVTPGQSYNEQFF
d_call: .; v_call: TRBV7-9; clone_size: once; j_call: TRBJ1-1; cdr3_nt: TGTGCCAGCACCCCGGCGGGACTCCAAGGGCGGTGGGCTTTCTTT; cdr3_aa: CASTPAGLQGRWAFF
d_call: .; v_call: TRBV9; clone_size: .; j_call: TRBJ1-2; cdr3_nt: TGTGCCAGCAGCGTAGAAGCCAGGGGCTATGGCTACACCTTC; cdr3_aa: CASSVEARGYGYTF
d_call: .; v_call: TRBV24-1; clone_size: few; j_call: TRBJ1-2; cdr3_nt: TGTGCCACCAGGGGCCCCTTTGGGACAACCTTC; cdr3_aa: CATRGPFGTTF
d_call: TRBD1; v_call: TRBV12-5; clone_size: .; j_call: TRBJ1-2; cdr3_nt: TGTGCTAGTGGTTATACAGGGGTGGATGGCTACACCTTC; cdr3_aa: CASGYTGVDGYTF
d_call: TRBD2; v_call: TRBV2; clone_size: .; j_call: TRBJ2-3; cdr3_nt: TGTGCCAGCAGCCCCCAGCGGGGGGGCGGCGATACGCAGTATTTT; cdr3_aa: CASSPQRGGGDTQYF
d_call: TRBD2; v_call: TRBV9; clone_size: .; j_call: TRBJ2-1; cdr3_nt: TGTGCCAGCAGCCTCACTAGCGGGGGGACCTACAATGAGCAGTTCTTC; cdr3_aa: CASSLTSGGTYNEQFF
d_call: TRBD1; v_call: TRBV5-1; clone_size: many; j_call: TRBJ1-1; cdr3_nt: TGCGCCAGCAGCGTGGACAGGGTGGTCGCGGAAGCTTTCTTT; cdr3_aa: CASSVDRVVAEAFF
d_call: TRBD2; v_call: TRBV5-1; clone_size: .; j_call: TRBJ2-5; cdr3_nt: TGCGCCAGCAGCTTGGCCGCTAGCGGGGGGCAGGGGGAGACCCAGTACTTC; cdr3_aa: CASSLAASGGQGETQYF
d_call: TRBD2; v_call: TRBV3-1/TRBV3-2; clone_size: .; j_call: TRBJ2-5; cdr3_nt: TGTGCCAGCAGCACTGGGACGCGGGGGCAAGAGACCCAGTACTTC; cdr3_aa: CASSTGTRGQETQYF
d_call: .; v_call: TRBV10-2; clone_size: once; j_call: TRBJ2-1; cdr3_nt: TGCGCCAGCATCTCTCAGGGGATAAATGAGCAGTTCTTC; cdr3_aa: CASISQGINEQFF
d_call: .; v_call: TRBV5-4; clone_size: .; j_call: TRBJ1-6; cdr3_nt: TGTGCCAGCAGCTTGGACGGAGGTAATTCACCCCTCCACTTT; cdr3_aa: CASSLDGGNSPLHF
d_call: .; v_call: TRBV11-3; clone_size: .; j_call: TRBJ2-1; cdr3_nt: TGTGCCAGCAGCTTAGTTCATTCCAATGAGCAGTTCTTC; cdr3_aa: CASSLVHSNEQFF
d_call: .; v_call: TRBV7-3; clone_size: .; j_call: TRBJ1-1; cdr3_nt: TGTGCCAGCAGCGATAGCCCCAGGGAAAGGGACACTGAAGCTTTCTTT; cdr3_aa: CASSDSPRERDTEAFF
d_call: .; v_call: TRBV14; clone_size: .; j_call: TRBJ2-7; cdr3_nt: TGTGCCAGCAGCCAAGGCCTACAGGGACGCGAGCAGTACTTC; cdr3_aa: CASSQGLQGREQYF
d_call: .; v_call: TRBV5-1; clone_size: .; j_call: TRBJ2-5; cdr3_nt: TGCGCCAGCAGCTTCCGGGGTGAGGCAGAGACCCAGTACTTC; cdr3_aa: CASSFRGEAETQYF
d_call: TRBD1; v_call: TRBV3-1/TRBV3-2; clone_size: .; j_call: TRBJ1-2; cdr3_nt: TGTGCCAGCAGCCCTGAGGGGGCCTATGGCTACACCTTC; cdr3_aa: CASSPEGAYGYTF
d_call: .; v_call: TRBV9; clone_size: .; j_call: TRBJ2-1; cdr3_nt: TGTGCCAGCAGCGTTACAGGGAGCTCCTACAATGAGCAGTTCTTC; cdr3_aa: CASSVTGSSYNEQFF
d_call: .; v_call: TRBV9; clone_size: .; j_call: TRBJ1-2; cdr3_nt: TGTGCCAGCAGGGTGGGCACGGGAGCGAAGGATGGCTACACCTTC; cdr3_aa: CASRVGTGAKDGYTF
d_call: .; v_call: TRBV28; clone_size: .; j_call: TRBJ1-2; cdr3_nt: TGTGCCAGCAGTTCCCAGGGTGCTGGGACTTATAGCTACACCTTC; cdr3_aa: CASSSQGAGTYSYTF
d_call: TRBD2; v_call: TRBV11-2; clone_size: .; j_call: TRBJ2-3; cdr3_nt: TGTGCCAGCAGCTGGGGCGGGGGGGTTACCCATTTT; cdr3_aa: CASSWGGGVTHF
d_call: .; v_call: TRBV5-1; clone_size: .; j_call: TRBJ2-3; cdr3_nt: TGCGCCAGCAGCTTGTGGGGGGCAGATACGCAGTATTTT; cdr3_aa: CASSLWGADTQYF
d_call: TRBD1; v_call: TRBV7-9; clone_size: few; j_call: TRBJ2-7; cdr3_nt: TGTGCCAGCAGCGCAGGGACAGGGTTCGACGAGCAGTACTTC; cdr3_aa: CASSAGTGFDEQYF
d_call: .; v_call: TRBV12-5; clone_size: .; j_call: TRBJ2-3; cdr3_nt: TGTGCTAGTGGTTTCGGGGATACGCAGTATTTT; cdr3_aa: CASGFGDTQYF
d_call: .; v_call: TRBV29-1; clone_size: .; j_call: TRBJ2-2; cdr3_nt: TGCAGCGTTGATACCTCAGGGGTGGCCGGGGAGCTGTTTTTT; cdr3_aa: CSVDTSGVAGELFF
d_call: .; v_call: TRBV5-1; clone_size: few; j_call: TRBJ1-2; cdr3_nt: TGCGCCAGCAGCTTACTGAGCTCCTATGGCTACACCTTC; cdr3_aa: CASSLLSSYGYTF
d_call: TRBD1; v_call: TRBV7-2; clone_size: .; j_call: TRBJ2-7; cdr3_nt: TGTGCCAGCAGCCCCGACAGGGAGAAGGTCGACTTC; cdr3_aa: CASSPDREKVDF
d_call: .; v_call: TRBV29-1; clone_size: .; j_call: TRBJ2-7; cdr3_nt: TGCAGCGTTGATAGGGGTAGAGACGAGCAGTACTTC; cdr3_aa: CSVDRGRDEQYF
d_call: .; v_call: TRBV7-9; clone_size: .; j_call: TRBJ1-1; cdr3_nt: TGTGCCAGCAGCTTGACACAGGGCACTGAAGCTTTCTTT; cdr3_aa: CASSLTQGTEAFF
d_call: .; v_call: TRBV2; clone_size: once; j_call: TRBJ1-3; cdr3_nt: TGTGCCAGCAGTGAAGCGTTCCGGAGCTCTGGAAACACCATATATTTT; cdr3_aa: CASSEAFRSSGNTIYF
d_call: TRBD2; v_call: TRBV19; clone_size: once; j_call: TRBJ2-7; cdr3_nt: TGTGCCAGTAGTACGGGACTAGCGGGACCGAGCACCTACGAGCAGTACTTC; cdr3_aa: CASSTGLAGPSTYEQYF
d_call: .; v_call: TRBV2; clone_size: .; j_call: TRBJ2-5; cdr3_nt: TGTGCCAGCAGTGAATTCGGTAGGGGACAAGAGACCCAGTACTTC; cdr3_aa: CASSEFGRGQETQYF
d_call: .; v_call: TRBV3-1/TRBV3-2; clone_size: .; j_call: TRBJ1-4; cdr3_nt: TGTGCCAGCAGCCTGAGACCCGGGAGTGAAAAACTGTTTTTT; cdr3_aa: CASSLRPGSEKLFF
d_call: .; v_call: TRBV19; clone_size: .; j_call: TRBJ1-4; cdr3_nt: TGTGCCAGCCAGGAGGTTGCGACTAATGAAAAACTGTTTTTT; cdr3_aa: CASQEVATNEKLFF
d_call: .; v_call: TRBV9; clone_size: .; j_call: TRBJ1-3; cdr3_nt: TGTGCCAGCAGCGAAAGCGGATCTGGAAACACCATATATTTT; cdr3_aa: CASSESGSGNTIYF
d_call: .; v_call: TRBV4-2; clone_size: once; j_call: TRBJ1-1; cdr3_nt: TGTGCCAGCAGCCAAGAAACAGGGACGGTTACTGAAGCTTTCTTT; cdr3_aa: CASSQETGTVTEAFF
d_call: .; v_call: TRBV7-9; clone_size: .; j_call: TRBJ2-5; cdr3_nt: TGTGCCAGCAGCCCACAGGGTACCGGTGAGACCCAGTACTTC; cdr3_aa: CASSPQGTGETQYF
d_call: .; v_call: TRBV6-2/TRBV6-3; clone_size: .; j_call: TRBJ1-2; cdr3_nt: TGTGCCAGCAGTTACGTAGACTTGAGGGGCTACACCTTC; cdr3_aa: CASSYVDLRGYTF
d_call: .; v_call: TRBV29-1; clone_size: once; j_call: TRBJ1-1; cdr3_nt: TGCAGCGTACAGGAGCGGAACACTGAAGCTTTCTTT; cdr3_aa: CSVQERNTEAFF
d_call: TRBD1; v_call: TRBV19; clone_size: .; j_call: TRBJ2-2; cdr3_nt: TGTGCCAGTAGCCCTAGACAGGGGTTCGGGGAGCTGTTTTTT; cdr3_aa: CASSPRQGFGELFF
d_call: .; v_call: TRBV6-5; clone_size: once; j_call: TRBJ2-3; cdr3_nt: TGTGCCAGCAGTTACTCCAGGGGATTCACAGATACGCAGTATTTT; cdr3_aa: CASSYSRGFTDTQYF
d_call: .; v_call: TRBV11-1; clone_size: .; j_call: TRBJ1-2; cdr3_nt: TGTGCCAGCAGCTTAGGACGGGAGGACTATGGCTACACCTTC; cdr3_aa: CASSLGREDYGYTF
d_call: .; v_call: TRBV6-5; clone_size: .; j_call: TRBJ2-7; cdr3_nt: TGTGCCAGCAGTCCACCCGGGCAAGGAGGCTACGAGCAGTACTTC; cdr3_aa: CASSPPGQGGYEQYF
d_call: .; v_call: TRBV29-1; clone_size: .; j_call: TRBJ2-3; cdr3_nt: TGCAGCGTTGAAATCACTAGCACAGATACGCAGTATTTT; cdr3_aa: CSVEITSTDTQYF
d_call: TRBD1; v_call: TRBV9; clone_size: .; j_call: TRBJ1-2; cdr3_nt: TGTGCCAGCAGCGTAGATAAAGGGGGCGCTTCCTATGGCTACACCTTC; cdr3_aa: CASSVDKGGASYGYTF
d_call: TRBD1; v_call: TRBV24-1; clone_size: .; j_call: TRBJ2-5; cdr3_nt: TGTGCCACCAGTGACCCAGGGACAGGGGGCAGGGAGACCCAGTACTTC; cdr3_aa: CATSDPGTGGRETQYF
d_call: TRBD2; v_call: TRBV5-4; clone_size: .; j_call: TRBJ2-7; cdr3_nt: TGTGCCAGCAGAGAGGACGCGGGGGGTGACGAGCAGTACTTC; cdr3_aa: CASREDAGGDEQYF